This passage covers 15 T cell receptor beta chains from one sample sequenced in a study of blood T cell repertoires in COVID-19. TCRdb's table, derived via immunoSEQ multiplex PCR, lists solely in-frame clones and lacks some. The sample shows 110,000 or so clones, 80% to 90% of them seen only once. Sequencing input: peripheral blood. These receptors were obtained from a woman in her 50s with acute or convalescent COVID-19.

This chain uses TRBV19 with TRBJ2-1; 7 bases match TRBD2. V shed 9 bases and J 1 base; nucleotides not matched to a gene: 6. The CDR3 extends over 14 amino acids. Germline assignment: CDR1 LNHDA and CDR2 SQIVND (reference sequence). The CDR3: CASRRGESYNEQFF. The CDR3 region has the DNA TGTGCCAGCAGACGGGGGGAGTCCTACAATGAGCAGTTCTTC.

This chain uses TRBV11-2 with TRBJ2-7; 8 bases align to TRBD2. CDR3 length: 15 residues. Germline V CDR1 and CDR2: SGHAT, FQNNGV. After removal of 6 bases from V and 5 bases from J, the junction contained 12 bases not matched to a gene. In DNA, the CDR3 is TGTGCCAGCAGATGGCCGGGACTAGGTCGCCACGAGCAGTACTTC. It translates to CASRWPGLGRHEQYF. Full variable domain (outside the CDR3, taken from reference TRBV11-2 and TRBJ2-7): EAGVAQSPRYKIIEKRQSVAFWCNPISGHATLYWYQQILGQGPKLLIQFQNNGVVDDSQLPKDRFSAERLKGVDSTLKIQPAKLEDSAVYLCASRWPGLGRHEQYFGPGTRLTVT.

The chain recombines TRBV28 with TRBJ1-3; D gene unclear. CDR3 size: 14 residues. Germline-derived CDR1 and CDR2 are MDHEN and SYDVKM. Deletions cut 5 bases from V and 0 bases from J, with 8 bases between. The DNA of the CDR3 is TGTGCCAGCAGTAACAGTCCCTCTGGAAACACCATATATTTT. The encoded protein is CASSNSPSGNTIYF. The whole variable domain, filled in from reference TRBV28 and TRBJ1-3, reads DVKVTQSSRYLVKRTGEKVFLECVQDMDHENMFWYRQDPGLGLRLIYFSYDVKMKEKGDIPEGYSVSREKKERFSLILESASTNQTSMYLCASSNSPSGNTIYFGEGSWLTVV.

The chain couples TRBV15 to TRBJ1-4; TRBD1 matches at 8 bases. The germline V gene has CDR1 LNHNV and CDR2 YYDKDF (reference sequence). After removal of 1 base from V and 1 base from J, the junction contained 5 bases not matched to a gene. CDR3 length: 17 residues. The CDR3 bases are TGTGCCACCAGCAGAGCCGGACAGGGCAAAACTAATGAAAAACTGTTTTTT. Translation: CATSRAGQGKTNEKLFF.

The chain joins TRBV7-3 to TRBJ2-2; TRBD1 matches 8 bases. The CDR3 totals 18 residues. Germline V gene data show CDR1 as SGHTA and CDR2 as FQGTGA. The J segment lost 8 bases and the V segment lost 5 bases, leaving 19 bases of the junction unmatched. The CDR3 DNA reads TGTGCCAGCAGCCCCAAACCCCGACAGGGGCCAGGTGTAGGGGAGCTGTTTTTT. Translated, it gives CASSPKPRQGPGVGELFF.

The rearrangement uses TRBV7-8 and TRBJ2-2; 7 bases line up with TRBD2. The CDR3 runs 16 residues. Losses at the gene ends were 5 bases for V and 5 bases for J; bases not matched to a gene: 11. Germline CDR1 reads SGHVS; CDR2 reads FQNEAQ. The CDR3 loop reads CASSPRGGRRTGELFF. The CDR3 DNA follows: TGTGCCAGCAGCCCCCGGGGCGGGAGAAGGACCGGGGAGCTGTTTTTT.

The V gene is TRBV6-2 or TRBV6-3, the J gene TRBJ1-1; the match to TRBD1 covers 9 bases. The length of the CDR3 is 15 residues. V shed 5 bases and J 10 bases; nucleotides not matched to a gene: 14. Germline loops: CDR1 MNHEY, CDR2 SVGEGT. CDR3 in DNA: TGTGCCAGCAGTGACCCCGGGACAGGGCTCTGGGGAGCTTTCTTT. Amino acids: CASSDPGTGLWGAFF.

The chain joins TRBV5-6 to TRBJ1-5; 7 nucleotides align to TRBD1. The germline V gene has CDR1 SGHDT and CDR2 YYEEEE. Trimming took 5 bases from V and 7 from J; bases not matched to a gene: 9. The CDR3 has 14 residues. The CDR3 nucleotides are TGTGCCAGCAGTCCCGGACAGGCGGGACAGCCCCAGCATTTT. Translation gives CASSPGQAGQPQHF.

The J gene is TRBJ1-5, the V gene TRBV2, with 7 positions matching TRBD1. The CDR3 contains 16 residues. Germline values: CDR1 SNHLY, CDR2 FYNNEI. The V gene end was trimmed by 3 bases and the J gene end by 1 base; junction bases not matched to a gene: 6. CDR3: CASSERGQYSNQPQHF. The CDR3 nucleotides read TGTGCCAGCAGTGAGAGGGGACAGTACAGCAATCAGCCCCAGCATTTT. The entire variable domain, with the rest obtained from reference TRBV2 and TRBJ1-5, is as follows: EPEVTQTPSHQVTQMGQEVILRCVPISNHLYFYWYRQILGQKVEFLVSFYNNEISEKSEIFDDQFSVERPDGSNFTLKIRSTKLEDSAMYFCASSERGQYSNQPQHFGDGTRLSIL.

The rearrangement links TRBV2 to TRBJ1-2, with TRBD1 matching over 7 bases. After removal of 1 base from V and 3 bases from J, the junction contained 5 bases not matched to a gene. The length of the CDR3 is 15 residues. Per germline, CDR1 SNHLY and CDR2 FYNNEI. CDR3 in DNA: TGTGCCAGCAGTGAAGGGGACAGAGACTACTATGGCTACACCTTC. It translates to CASSEGDRDYYGYTF.

The V and J genes are TRBV20-1 and TRBJ1-3; possibly TRBD1 for D (6 bases). Germline lookup yields CDR1 DFQATT and CDR2 SNEGSKA (reference sequence). There are 14 residues in the CDR3. Trimming shortened V by 3 bases and J by 3 bases, and 12 bases separated the two germline ends. Written as DNA, the CDR3 is TGCAGTGCTAGTCGGGGGGGCAGTGGAAACACCATATATTTT. Translating it yields CSASRGGSGNTIYF.

The chain uses TRBV29-1 and TRBJ2-7; D may be TRBD2 (6 bases). The CDR3 runs to 12 residues. The germline V gene encodes CDR1 SQVTM and CDR2 ANQGSEA. Trimming shortened V by 4 bases and J by 2 bases, and 9 bases separated the two germline ends. The CDR3 region is CSVGGETYEQYF. The DNA for the CDR3 is TGCAGCGTTGGGGGGGAGACCTACGAGCAGTACTTC.

DNA of the CDR3: TGTGCCAGCAGCCCCGGTCACCGGCCGGGACAGGGGTCAGTTCGTTATAGCAATCAGCCCCAGCATTTT. It is translated as CASSPGHRPGQGSVRYSNQPQHF. The rearrangement joins TRBV4-2 to TRBJ1-5; 10 bases fit TRBD1. The CDR3 has 23 residues. The V segment lost 4 bases and the J segment 0 bases; nucleotides outside the gene matches: 24. Germline V gene data show CDR1 as LGHNA and CDR2 as YNFKEQ.

This sequence joins TRBV10-3 and TRBJ2-2, with D possibly matching TRBD1 (6 bases). Germline V gives CDR1 ENHRY, CDR2 SYGVKD. The CDR3 is 16 amino acids. V lost 6 bases and J 1 base, leaving 15 bases between the germline ends. CDR3 sequence (DNA): TGTGCCATCAGCGCTGTGGACAGCCTGAACACCGGGGAGCTGTTTTTT. Amino acids: CAISAVDSLNTGELFF.

The gene calls are TRBV9 and TRBJ2-3, with D maybe TRBD1 (5 bases). This CDR3 comprises 13 residues. Germline CDR1 SGDLS, CDR2 YYNGEE. V was trimmed by 3 bases and J by 6 bases, leaving 11 bases between them. CDR3 amino acids: CASSGQYKDTQYF. The CDR3, as DNA: TGTGCCAGCAGCGGACAGTATAAGGATACGCAGTATTTT.